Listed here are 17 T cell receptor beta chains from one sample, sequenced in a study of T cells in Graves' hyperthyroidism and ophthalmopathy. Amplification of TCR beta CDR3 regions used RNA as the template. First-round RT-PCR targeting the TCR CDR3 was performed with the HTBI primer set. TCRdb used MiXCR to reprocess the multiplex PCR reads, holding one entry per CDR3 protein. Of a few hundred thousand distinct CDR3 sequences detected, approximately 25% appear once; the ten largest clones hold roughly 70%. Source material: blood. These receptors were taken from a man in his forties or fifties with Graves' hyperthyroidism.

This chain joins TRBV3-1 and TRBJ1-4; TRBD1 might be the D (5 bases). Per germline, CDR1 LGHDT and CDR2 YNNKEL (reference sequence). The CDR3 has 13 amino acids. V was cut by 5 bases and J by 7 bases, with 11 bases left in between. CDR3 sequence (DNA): TGTGCCAGCAGCTGGGGGGAAGGTGAAAAACTGTTTTTT. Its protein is CASSWGEGEKLFF.

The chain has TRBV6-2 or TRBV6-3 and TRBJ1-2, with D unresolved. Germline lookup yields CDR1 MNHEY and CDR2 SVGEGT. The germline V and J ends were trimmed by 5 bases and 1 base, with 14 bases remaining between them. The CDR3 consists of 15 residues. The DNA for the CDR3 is TGTGCCAGCAGTAACGGAATTGGAGATAACTATGGCTACACCTTC. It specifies CASSNGIGDNYGYTF.

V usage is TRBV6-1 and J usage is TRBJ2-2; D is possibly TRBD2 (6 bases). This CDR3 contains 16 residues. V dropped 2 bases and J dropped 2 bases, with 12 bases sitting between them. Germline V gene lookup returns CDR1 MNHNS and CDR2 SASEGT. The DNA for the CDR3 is TGTGCCAGCAGTGAATCGGCTAGCGTCAACACCGGGGAGCTGTTTTTT. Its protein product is CASSESASVNTGELFF.

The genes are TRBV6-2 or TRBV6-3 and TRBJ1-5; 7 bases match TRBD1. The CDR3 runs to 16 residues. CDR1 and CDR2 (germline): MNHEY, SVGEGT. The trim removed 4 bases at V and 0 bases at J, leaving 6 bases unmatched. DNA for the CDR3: TGTGCCAGCAGTTCCGGGACAGATTATAGCAATCAGCCCCAGCATTTT. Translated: CASSSGTDYSNQPQHF.

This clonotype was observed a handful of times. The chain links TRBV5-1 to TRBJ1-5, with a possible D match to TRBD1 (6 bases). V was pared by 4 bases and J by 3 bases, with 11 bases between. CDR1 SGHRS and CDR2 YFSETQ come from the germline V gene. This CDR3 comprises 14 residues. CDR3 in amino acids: CASSEDRLNQPQHF. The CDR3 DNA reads TGCGCCAGCAGCGAAGACAGGCTCAATCAGCCCCAGCATTTT.

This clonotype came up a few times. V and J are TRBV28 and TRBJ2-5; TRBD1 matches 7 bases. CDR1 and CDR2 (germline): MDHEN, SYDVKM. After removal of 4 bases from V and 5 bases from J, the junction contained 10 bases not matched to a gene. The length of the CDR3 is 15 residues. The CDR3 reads CASSSQHDRAETQYF. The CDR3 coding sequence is TGTGCCAGCAGTTCCCAACACGACAGGGCTGAGACCCAGTACTTC. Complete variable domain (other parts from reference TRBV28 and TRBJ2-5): DVKVTQSSRYLVKRTGEKVFLECVQDMDHENMFWYRQDPGLGLRLIYFSYDVKMKEKGDIPEGYSVSREKKERFSLILESASTNQTSMYLCASSSQHDRAETQYFGPGTRLLVL.

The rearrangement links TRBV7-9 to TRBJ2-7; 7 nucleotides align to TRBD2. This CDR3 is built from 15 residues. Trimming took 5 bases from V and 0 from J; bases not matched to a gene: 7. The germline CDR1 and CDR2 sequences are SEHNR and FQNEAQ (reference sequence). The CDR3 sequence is CASSTVGGSSYEQYF. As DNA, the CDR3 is TGTGCCAGCAGCACTGTCGGCGGGAGCTCCTACGAGCAGTACTTC.

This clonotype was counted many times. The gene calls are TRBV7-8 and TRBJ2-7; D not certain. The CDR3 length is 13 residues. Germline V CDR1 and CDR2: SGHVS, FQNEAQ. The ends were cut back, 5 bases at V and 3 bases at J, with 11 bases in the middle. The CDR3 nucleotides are TGTGCCAGCAGCCCATCCATGGGCTACGAGCAGTACTTC. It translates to CASSPSMGYEQYF.

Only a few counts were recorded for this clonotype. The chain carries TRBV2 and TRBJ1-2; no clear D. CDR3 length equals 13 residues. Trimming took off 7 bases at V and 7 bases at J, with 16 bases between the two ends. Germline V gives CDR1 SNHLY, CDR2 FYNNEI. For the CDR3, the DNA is TGTGCCAGCAACGAGAGGGAAAGTTTTGGCTACACCTTC. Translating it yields CASNERESFGYTF. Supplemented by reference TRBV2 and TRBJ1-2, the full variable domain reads EPEVTQTPSHQVTQMGQEVILRCVPISNHLYFYWYRQILGQKVEFLVSFYNNEISEKSEIFDDQFSVERPDGSNFTLKIRSTKLEDSAMYFCASNERESFGYTFGSGTRLTVV.

In DNA, the CDR3 is TGTGCCAGCTCACCACCAATTGGCGGGGAGAGCTCCTACAATGAGCAGTTCTTC. This encodes CASSPPIGGESSYNEQFF. The V call is TRBV18, the J call TRBJ2-1; D is possibly TRBD2 (6 bases). The CDR3 runs 18 residues. From germline, CDR1 is KGHSH and CDR2 LQKENI. Trimming took off 0 bases at V and 0 bases at J, with 15 bases between the two ends.

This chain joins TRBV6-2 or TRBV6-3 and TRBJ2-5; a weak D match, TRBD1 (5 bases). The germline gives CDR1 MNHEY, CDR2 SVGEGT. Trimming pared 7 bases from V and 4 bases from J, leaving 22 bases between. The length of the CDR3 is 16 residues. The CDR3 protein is CASTPLGHSWGETQYF. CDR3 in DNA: TGTGCCAGCACTCCCTTGGGGCACTCCTGGGGAGAGACCCAGTACTTC.

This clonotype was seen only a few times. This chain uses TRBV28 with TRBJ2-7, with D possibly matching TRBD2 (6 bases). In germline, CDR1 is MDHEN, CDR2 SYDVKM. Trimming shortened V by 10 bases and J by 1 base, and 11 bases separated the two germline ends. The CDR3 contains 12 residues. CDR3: CATLRGSYEQYF. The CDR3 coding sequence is TGTGCCACTTTACGGGGGTCCTACGAGCAGTACTTC.

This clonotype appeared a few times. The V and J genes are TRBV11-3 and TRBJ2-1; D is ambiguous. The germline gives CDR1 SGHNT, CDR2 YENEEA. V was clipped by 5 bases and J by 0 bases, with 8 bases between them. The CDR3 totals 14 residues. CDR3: CASSPEVSYNEQFF. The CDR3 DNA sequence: TGTGCCAGCAGCCCAGAGGTCTCCTACAATGAGCAGTTCTTC.

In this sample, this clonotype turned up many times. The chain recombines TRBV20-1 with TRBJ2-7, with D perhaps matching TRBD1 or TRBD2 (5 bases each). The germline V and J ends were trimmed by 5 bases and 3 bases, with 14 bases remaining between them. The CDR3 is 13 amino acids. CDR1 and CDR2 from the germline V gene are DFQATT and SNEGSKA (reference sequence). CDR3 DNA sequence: TGCAGTGCTCGCCTAGCAGGGCACTACGAGCAGTACTTC. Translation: CSARLAGHYEQYF.

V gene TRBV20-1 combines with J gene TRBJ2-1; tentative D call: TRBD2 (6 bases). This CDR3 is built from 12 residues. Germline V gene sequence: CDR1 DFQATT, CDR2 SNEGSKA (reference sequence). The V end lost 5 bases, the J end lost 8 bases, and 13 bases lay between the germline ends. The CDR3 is CSAGTAADEQFF. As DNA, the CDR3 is TGCAGTGCTGGGACTGCGGCCGATGAGCAGTTCTTC.

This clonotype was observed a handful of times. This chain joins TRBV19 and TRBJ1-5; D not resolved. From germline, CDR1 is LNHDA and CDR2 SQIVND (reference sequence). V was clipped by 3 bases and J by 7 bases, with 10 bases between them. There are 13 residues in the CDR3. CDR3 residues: CASSMGQAQPQHF. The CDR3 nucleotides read TGTGCCAGTAGTATGGGCCAGGCCCAGCCCCAGCATTTT.

The CDR3 coding sequence is TGTGCCTGGAGTAATCGGGAGACCCAGTACTTC. Its translation is CAWSNRETQYF. This rearrangement joins TRBV30 to TRBJ2-5; unclear D gene. Trimming left V 2 bases short and J 5 bases short, with 6 bases between. Germline V gene data show CDR1 as GTSNPN and CDR2 as SVGIG (reference sequence). The CDR3 consists of 11 residues.